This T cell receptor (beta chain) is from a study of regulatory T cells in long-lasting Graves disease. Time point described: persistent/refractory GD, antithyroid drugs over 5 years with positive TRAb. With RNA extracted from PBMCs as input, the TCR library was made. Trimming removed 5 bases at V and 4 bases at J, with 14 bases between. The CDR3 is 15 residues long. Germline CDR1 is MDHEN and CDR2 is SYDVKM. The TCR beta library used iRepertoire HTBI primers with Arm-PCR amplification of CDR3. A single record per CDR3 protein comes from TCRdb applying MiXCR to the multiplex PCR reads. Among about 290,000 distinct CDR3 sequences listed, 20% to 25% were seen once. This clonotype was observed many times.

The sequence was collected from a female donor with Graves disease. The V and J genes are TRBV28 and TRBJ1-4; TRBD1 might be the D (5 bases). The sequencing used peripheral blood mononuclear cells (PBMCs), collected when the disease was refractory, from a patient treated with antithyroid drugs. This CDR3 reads CASSPQQGVNEKLFF. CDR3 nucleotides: TGTGCCAGCAGTCCCCAGCAGGGAGTTAATGAAAAACTGTTTTTT.